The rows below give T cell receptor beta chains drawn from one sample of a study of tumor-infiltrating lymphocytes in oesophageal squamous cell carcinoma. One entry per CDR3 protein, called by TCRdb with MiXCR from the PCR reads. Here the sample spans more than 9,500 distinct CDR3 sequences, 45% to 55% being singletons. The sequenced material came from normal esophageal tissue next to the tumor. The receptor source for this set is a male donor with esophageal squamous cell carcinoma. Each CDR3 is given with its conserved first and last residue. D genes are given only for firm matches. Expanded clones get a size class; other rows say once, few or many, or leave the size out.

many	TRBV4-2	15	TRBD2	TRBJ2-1	CASSPGTSVYNEQFF	TGTGCCAGCAGCCCCGGGACTAGCGTCTACAATGAGCAGTTCTTC
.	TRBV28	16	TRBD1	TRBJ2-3	CASSLFGTGATDTQYF	TGTGCCAGCAGTTTATTCGGGACAGGTGCGACAGATACGCAGTATTTT
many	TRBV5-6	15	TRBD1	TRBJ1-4	CASSFYQGAGEKLFF	TGTGCCAGCAGCTTTTACCAGGGGGCAGGGGAAAAACTGTTTTTT
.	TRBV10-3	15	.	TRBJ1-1	CAISGLDRSNTEAFF	TGTGCCATCAGCGGACTTGACAGGTCGAACACTGAAGCTTTCTTT
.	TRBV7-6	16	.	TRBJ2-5	CASSPLADTGLVTQYF	TGTGCCAGCAGCCCTCTAGCCGATACAGGGTTGGTGACCCAGTACTTC
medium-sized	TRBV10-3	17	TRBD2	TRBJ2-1	CAISVGMTSGVYNEQFF	TGTGCCATCAGTGTCGGTATGACTAGCGGGGTCTACAATGAGCAGTTCTTC
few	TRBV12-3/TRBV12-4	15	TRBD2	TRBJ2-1	CASSLRTSGDNEQFF	TGTGCCAGCAGTCTAAGGACTAGCGGAGACAATGAGCAGTTCTTC
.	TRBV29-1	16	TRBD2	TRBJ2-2	CSVGMEGREGTGELFF	TGCAGCGTTGGGATGGAGGGGAGGGAGGGCACCGGGGAGCTGTTTTTT
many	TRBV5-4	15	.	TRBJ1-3	CASSLVQGSGNTIYF	TGTGCCAGCAGCTTGGTTCAGGGGTCTGGAAACACCATATATTTT
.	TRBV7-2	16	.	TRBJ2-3	CASSLAGRGSTDTQYF	TGTGCCAGCAGCTTGGCGGGGCGAGGTAGCACAGATACGCAGTATTTT
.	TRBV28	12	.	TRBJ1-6	CASSLGGSPLHF	TGTGCCAGCAGTCTCGGGGGGTCACCCCTCCACTTT
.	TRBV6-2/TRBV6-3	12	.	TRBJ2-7	CASSQGSYEQYF	TGTGCCAGCAGTCAAGGCTCCTACGAGCAGTACTTC
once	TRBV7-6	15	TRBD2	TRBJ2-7	CASSLFSGSYNEQYF	TGTGCTAGCAGCTTATTTAGCGGGAGTTACAATGAGCAGTACTTC
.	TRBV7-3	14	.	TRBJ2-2	CASSLVLDTGELFF	TGTGCCAGCAGCTTAGTACTAGACACCGGGGAGCTGTTTTTT
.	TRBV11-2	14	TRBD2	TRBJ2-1	CASSPGLEGNEQFF	TGTGCCAGCAGCCCCGGACTAGAAGGGAATGAGCAGTTCTTC
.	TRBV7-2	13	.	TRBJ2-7	CASSLRPEWEQYF	TGTGCCAGCAGCTTACGGCCTGAATGGGAGCAGTACTTC
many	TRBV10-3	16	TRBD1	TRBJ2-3	CAISDYPGGKTDTQYF	TGTGCCATCAGTGATTACCCAGGGGGCAAAACAGATACGCAGTATTTT
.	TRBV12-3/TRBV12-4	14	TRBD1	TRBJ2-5	CASRRQGSSETQYF	TGTGCCAGCAGACGACAGGGGTCGTCAGAGACCCAGTACTTC
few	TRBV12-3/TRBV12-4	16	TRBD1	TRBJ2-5	CASSWDRAGIQETQYF	TGTGCCAGCAGTTGGGACAGGGCCGGAATTCAAGAGACCCAGTACTTC
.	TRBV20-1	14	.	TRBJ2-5	CSARRVQGRETQYF	TGCAGTGCTAGAAGGGTCCAGGGCAGGGAGACCCAGTACTTC
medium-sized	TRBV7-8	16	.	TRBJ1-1	CASRRTRDGHSFEAFF	TGTGCCAGCAGGCGTACGAGAGACGGACACTCCTTTGAAGCTTTCTTT
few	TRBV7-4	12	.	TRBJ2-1	CASSFFSYEQFF	TGTGCCAGCAGCTTCTTCTCCTACGAGCAGTTCTTC
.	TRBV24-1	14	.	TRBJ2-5	CATSDYGPQETQYF	TGTGCCACCAGTGATTATGGGCCACAGGAGACCCAGTACTTC
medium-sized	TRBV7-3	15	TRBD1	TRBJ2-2	CASSLTQGASGELFF	TGTGCCAGCAGCTTAACACAGGGGGCATCCGGGGAGCTGTTTTTT
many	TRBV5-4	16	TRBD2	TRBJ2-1	CASSLGTSGGENEQFF	TGTGCCAGCAGCTTGGGGACTAGCGGGGGGGAGAATGAGCAGTTCTTC
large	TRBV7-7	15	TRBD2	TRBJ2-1	CASSLLAGGLNEQFF	TGTGCTAGCAGCTTATTAGCGGGGGGCCTAAATGAGCAGTTCTTC
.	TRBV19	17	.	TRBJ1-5	CASSTVGGARSNQPQHF	TGTGCCAGTAGTACCGTTGGGGGGGCGCGTAGCAATCAGCCCCAGCATTTT
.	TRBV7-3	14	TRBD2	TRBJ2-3	CASSLGLSADTQYF	TGTGCCAGCAGCTTGGGACTATCCGCAGATACGCAGTATTTT
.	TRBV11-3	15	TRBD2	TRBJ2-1	CASSGGRPPYNEQFF	TGTGCCAGCAGTGGCGGGAGGCCCCCCTACAATGAGCAGTTCTTC
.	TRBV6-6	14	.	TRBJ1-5	CASRGRGSNQPQHF	TGTGCCAGCAGGGGGCGCGGAAGCAATCAGCCCCAGCATTTT
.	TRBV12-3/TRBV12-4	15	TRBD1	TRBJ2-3	CASSEDRPSTDTQYF	TGTGCCAGCAGTGAGGACAGGCCTAGCACAGATACGCAGTATTTT
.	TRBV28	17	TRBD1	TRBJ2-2	CASTRGGQGVGTGELFF	TGTGCCAGCACCCGAGGGGGTCAGGGGGTAGGCACCGGGGAGCTGTTTTTT
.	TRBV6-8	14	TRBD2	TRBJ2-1	CASSTGEGGDEQFF	TGTGCCAGCAGTACGGGGGAGGGCGGCGATGAGCAGTTCTTC
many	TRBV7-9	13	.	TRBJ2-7	CASSLTELNEQYF	TGTGCCAGCAGCTTGACTGAGCTGAACGAGCAGTACTTC
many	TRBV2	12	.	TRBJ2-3	CASATTTDTQYF	TGTGCCAGCGCGACCACCACAGATACGCAGTATTTT
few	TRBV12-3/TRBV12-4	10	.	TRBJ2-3	CASSRDTQYF	TGTGCCAGCTCAAGGGATACGCAGTATTTT
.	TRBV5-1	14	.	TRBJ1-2	CASSLDSYGVGYTF	TGCGCCAGCAGCTTGGACAGTTACGGGGTAGGCTACACCTTC
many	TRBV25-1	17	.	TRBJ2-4	CASSELEGRRGRNIQYF	TGTGCCAGCAGTGAATTGGAGGGCCGCAGGGGTCGAAACATTCAGTACTTC
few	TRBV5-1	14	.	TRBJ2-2	CASSPIPSAGELFF	TGCGCCAGCAGCCCCATACCTAGCGCCGGGGAGCTGTTTTTT
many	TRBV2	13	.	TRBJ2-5	CASSRGYQETQYF	TGTGCCAGCAGTCGGGGTTATCAAGAGACCCAGTACTTC
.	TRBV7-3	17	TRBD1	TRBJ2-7	CASSSPTGTGVTYEQYF	TGTGCCAGCAGCTCTCCCACCGGGACAGGGGTAACCTACGAGCAGTACTTC
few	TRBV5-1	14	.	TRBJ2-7	CASSLELALGEQYF	TGCGCCAGCAGCTTGGAATTAGCTTTGGGCGAGCAGTACTTC
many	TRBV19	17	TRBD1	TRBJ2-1	CASSIDPGGSSYNEQFF	TGTGCCAGTAGTATAGACCCAGGGGGAAGTTCCTACAATGAGCAGTTCTTC
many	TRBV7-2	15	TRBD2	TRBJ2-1	CASSTRTSGYNEQFF	TGTGCCAGCAGCACCCGGACTAGCGGGTACAATGAGCAGTTCTTC
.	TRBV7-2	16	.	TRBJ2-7	CASSSMSTAGIYEQYF	TGTGCCAGCAGCTCCATGAGCACCGCGGGAATCTACGAGCAGTACTTC
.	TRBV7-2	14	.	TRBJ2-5	CASSLGPVGETQYF	TGTGCCAGCAGCTTAGGCCCGGTTGGGGAGACCCAGTACTTC
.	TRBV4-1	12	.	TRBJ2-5	CASQDRQETQYF	TGCGCCAGCCAGGACCGCCAAGAGACCCAGTACTTC
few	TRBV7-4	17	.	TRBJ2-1	CASSLEATARRWNEQFF	TGTGCCAGCAGCTTAGAGGCTACGGCCCGTAGGTGGAATGAGCAGTTCTTC
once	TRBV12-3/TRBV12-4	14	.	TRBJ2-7	CASSFGLTVTEQYF	TGTGCCAGCAGTTTTGGTCTCACCGTGACCGAGCAGTACTTC